These 12 T cell receptor beta chains share one sample of origin, sequenced in a study of tumor-infiltrating lymphocytes in oesophageal squamous cell carcinoma. Each CDR3 protein is one row after TCRdb ran MiXCR on the PCR reads. Among just under 20,000 distinct CDR3 sequences listed, 40% to 45% were seen once. Sequencing used normal esophageal tissue next to the tumor. All receptors come from a male donor with esophageal squamous cell carcinoma.

The rearrangement links TRBV5-6 to TRBJ2-7; 7 bases line up with TRBD2. Germline V gene sequence: CDR1 SGHDT, CDR2 YYEEEE. The V gene end was trimmed by 5 bases and the J gene end by 6 bases; junction bases not matched to a gene: 14. The CDR3 is 15 residues long. The CDR3 DNA sequence: TGTGCCAGCAGGCGGCCCGGGGAGGGAAGAGGCGAGCAGTACTTC. It codes for CASRRPGEGRGEQYF.

This chain links TRBV6-4 with TRBJ2-3; 11 bases are shared with TRBD1. The CDR3 totals 17 residues. CDR1 is MRHNA, CDR2 SNTAGT, per germline. Unmatched junction bases numbered 18, after V lost 5 bases and J lost 11 bases. For the CDR3, the DNA is TGTGCCAGCAGTTTTCGGACAGGGGGCGCGAAAACCTACGAGCAGTATTTT. It is translated as CASSFRTGGAKTYEQYF.

Regarding this clonotype: This may stem from a read error, because a much larger clone lies one nucleotide away. The rearrangement uses TRBV4-1 and TRBJ2-1; D is uncertain. Trimming removed 0 bases at V and 10 bases at J, with 13 bases between. Germline V gene lookup returns CDR1 MGHRA and CDR2 YSYEKL. The CDR3 runs 14 residues. The CDR3, as DNA: TGCGCCAGCAGCCAAGACAGAAGCACCTACGAGCAGTTCTTC. Amino acids: CASSQDRSTYEQFF.

Turning to this clonotype: No conserved phenylalanine or tryptophan ends this CDR3, so it is likely a read error. Because the CDR3's place on the DNA is in doubt, the DNA is left out and the CDR3 is given as listed by TCRdb. The CDR3 protein is CVSSPIPRGITTMSSTS. The chain is built from TRBV7-2 and TRBJ2-1; TRBD1 is the table's D call and was not checked against the DNA. Germline V CDR1 and CDR2: SGHTA, FQGNSA. The CDR3 adds up to 17 amino acids, both ends counted.

J is TRBJ2-4 and V is TRBV11-2; a weak D match, TRBD2 (5 bases). The better agreement between TRBJ2-1 and the DNA end casts doubt on the J call. The CDR3 is 14 amino acids. From germline, CDR1 is SGHAT and CDR2 FQNNGV. Written as DNA, the CDR3 is TGTGCCAGCATCGATATCCGTTCGGGGAATGAGCAGTTCTTC. Residues: CASIDIRSGNEQFF.

This clonotype is termed medium-sized. The chain couples TRBV7-6 to TRBJ2-7, with TRBD1 matching over 8 bases. CDR3 length: 13 amino acids. Germline V lookup: CDR1 SGHVS, CDR2 FNYEAQ. V shed 5 bases, J shed 4 bases, and the junction held 4 bases outside the gene matches. CDR3 sequence (DNA): TGTGCCAGCAGCCTGGACAGGGTGTACGAGCAGTACTTC. Amino acids: CASSLDRVYEQYF.

The chain combines TRBV7-2 with TRBJ2-3; 12 positions agree with TRBD2. After removal of 4 bases from V and 1 base from J, the junction contained 9 bases not matched to a gene. This CDR3 is 18 amino acids long. CDR1 is SGHTA, CDR2 FQGNSA, per germline. The CDR3: CASSSQTSGRWGTDTQYF. The CDR3 DNA sequence: TGTGCCAGCAGCTCCCAGACTAGCGGGAGATGGGGCACAGATACGCAGTATTTT.

In its sample, this clonotype was seen many times. One junction end disagrees with the germline gene, perhaps due to a read error. CDR3 bases: TGTGCCAGCAGTTTTGAGGGTCTGAATTCACCCCTCCACTTC. It codes for CASSFEGLNSPLHF. V is TRBV6-4 and J is TRBJ2-4, with D perhaps matching TRBD2 (5 bases). Germline V gene data show CDR1 as MRHNA and CDR2 as SNTAGT. There are 14 residues in the CDR3.

The rearrangement joins TRBV20-1 to TRBJ2-7; 7 bases agree with TRBD2. CDR1 and CDR2 from the germline V gene are DFQATT and SNEGSKA (reference sequence). The CDR3 loop spans 13 amino acids. V lost 4 bases, J lost 0 bases, and 3 bases stayed unmatched. The CDR3 DNA sequence: TGCAGTGCTAAAGCGGGGAGCTCCTACGAGCAGTACTTC. Encoded protein: CSAKAGSSYEQYF.

This rearrangement joins TRBV12-3 or TRBV12-4 to TRBJ2-3; a weak D match, TRBD2 (5 bases). CDR3 length: 15 residues. V was shortened by 7 bases and J by 5 bases, with 19 bases between the two germline ends. In nucleotides, the CDR3 is TGTGCCAGCACCTGGGAGCCCCGGCTTGGAGATACGCAGTATTTT. As protein: CASTWEPRLGDTQYF.

This clonotype is labeled as medium-sized. The genes are TRBV11-2 and TRBJ2-1; 12 positions agree with TRBD2. The CDR3 has 16 residues. With V trimmed by 2 bases and J by 6 bases, 5 bases remained unmatched. CDR1 SGHAT and CDR2 FQNNGV come from the germline V gene. The CDR3 DNA reads TGTGCCAGCAGCTTATACCGGACTAGCGGGGTCAATGAGCAGTTCTTC. Amino acids: CASSLYRTSGVNEQFF.

This clonotype was observed at least ten times. The rearrangement links TRBV6-6 to TRBJ1-6; 7 bases agree with TRBD1. Per the germline V gene, CDR1 is MNHNY and CDR2 is SVGAGI (reference sequence). This CDR3 has 15 amino acids. The ends lost 2 bases at V and 8 bases at J; junction bases unmatched: 6. The DNA of the CDR3 is TGTGCCAGCAGTTACACTACAGGGGACGATTCACCCCTCCACTTT. This sequence encodes CASSYTTGDDSPLHF.